This TCR beta chain was profiled in a study of T cells in Graves' hyperthyroidism and ophthalmopathy (dated by TCRdb to between 2018 and 2021). Background for the entire study: Peripheral blood was collected at initial diagnosis, before any treatment. To identify distinguishing TCR V-J signatures, a discovery cohort of about 95 patients was used, comprising some 43 with Graves' ophthalmopathy and some 60 with stable Graves' hyperthyroidism. Prospective prediction of ophthalmopathy was tested in an independent validation cohort of about 19 hyperthyroidism patients and some 17 patients who later progressed to ophthalmopathy. The 100 or so discovery patients were randomly divided into training and test sets at a 7:3 ratio. Thyroid tissue and blood T-cell repertoires from several Graves' hyperthyroidism patients were also compared in the study. After sampling, hyperthyroidism patients received methimazole starting at 30 mg daily, and ophthalmopathy patients received high-dose intravenous methylprednisolone. The paper describes TCR Vbeta CDR3 sequencing of about 140 peripheral blood samples, made up of roughly 45 ophthalmopathy patients, around 78 hyperthyroidism patients and 17 progressor patients.

The research as a whole found: In validation, the model predicted progression to ophthalmopathy with 65% to 71% sensitivity and less than 80% specificity, a median of about 6 months before onset. No statistical method was used to set the sample size in advance, and investigators knew the group allocation. Most expanded thyroid clonotypes (frequency above 0.001) were also detected in blood, a finding suggesting that blood repertoires may reflect thyroid immune responses. A 13 V-J signature model separated ophthalmopathy from stable hyperthyroidism, with around 88% sensitivity and roughly 84% specificity in cross-validation and 80%/75% in testing.

Graves' hyperthyroidism was defined as stable when no progression to ophthalmopathy occurred over 18 months of follow-up. Hyperthyroidism patients were newly diagnosed, with disease duration under 2 months, and aged 18 to 65 years. Any patient with an uncontrolled infection, another autoimmune disease, pregnancy or lactation was excluded. Diagnoses were based on clinical symptoms, serum thyroxine and TRAb, thyroid ultrasound and orbital computed tomography. Ficoll-Paque density gradient centrifugation was used to isolate PBMCs from about 10 ml of fresh peripheral blood. Total RNA was extracted using Trizol reagent, and RNA quality was assessed on an Agilent 2100 Bioanalyzer. The TCR beta CDR3 regions were amplified from RNA transcripts. For the first round of RT-PCR on the TCR CDR3, the HTBI primer set was used together with the Qiagen OneStep RT-PCR kit. A second multiplex PCR round built the libraries, followed by size selection and purification. Paired-end sequencing of the libraries was performed with 100 bp reads on an Illumina HiSeq2000. From the authors' description of their analysis: SOAPnuke was used to process the raw data, throwing out any read that contained adapters or uncalled bases, had a mean Phred below 15, or lacked an exact constant-primer or identifier match. High-quality paired reads were merged with COPE v1.2.5, and unique nucleotide sequences were defined as clonotypes. MiTCR v1.1 was used to align clonotypes to the IMGT TRBV, TRBD and TRBJ reference segments. Only V-J combinations with frequency above 0.0001, covering 99% to 99.2% of repertoires, were analysed. The TCS score was defined as the ratio of F50 (clonal expansion) to E x V (chaos), calculated using BLOSUM62-based TCRdist between CDR3 peptides within each V-J. Welch's t-statistics and random forest reduced roughly 530 V-J features to 10 to 15, which were used in a naive Bayes classifier (R e1071). The similarity between thyroid and blood repertoires was quantified using the Morisita-Horn index. TCRdb took the public reads, trimmed them with fastp at Q25, ran MiXCR for clone calling and kept in-frame beta chains. Under each unique CDR3 protein, matching rows form one entry showing the most common genes and DNA. TCRdb assigned the V and J calls; the authors' analysis was not used. This sample is represented by 600,000 to 800,000 distinct CDR3 sequences; 30% to 40% of them were singletons. Around 30% of the sample is taken by the ten largest.

Comments on this clonotype: What this receptor recognizes is not known. No base quality values were provided; no much bigger clone lies one nucleotide off.

The CDR3 numbers 12 residues from cysteine through phenylalanine. Just CDR3 DNA is preserved here, 36 bases in frame from base 1. The germline ends are 8 bases apart after V is trimmed by 4 bases and J by 7 bases. From the germline V gene, CDR1 is MNHEY and CDR2 is SVGAGI. The rearranged segments are TRBV6-5 and TRBJ1-5; the D gene assignment is ambiguous. The sample consisted of blood. The TCR was taken from a woman aged 40 to 50 with Graves' hyperthyroidism. The DNA is TGTGCCAGCAGTTCTAGGCCCCAGCCCCAGCATTTT. Its protein reads: CASSSRPQPQHF.